This passage covers 21 T cell receptor beta chains from one sample sequenced in a study of tumor and adjacent non-tumor tissue in lung cancer. The template was RNA from unsorted bulk tissue. Distant lung tissue was collected more than 3 cm away from the tumor edge. Three rounds of nested PCR, following a modified ARM-PCR protocol, produced the TCRbeta library. TCRdb independently ran MiXCR on the multiplex PCR reads; one entry per CDR3 protein. The data contain tens of thousands of distinct CDR3 sequences, 60% to 65% of them singletons. Sequences were obtained from distant non-tumor lung tissue. The receptors derive from a woman aged 40 to 50 with non-small cell lung cancer.

This clonotype occurred a few times. Mismatch with germline at one junction end may stem from a read error. The rearrangement joins TRBV11-2 to TRBJ1-1; the D gene is possibly TRBD1 (5 bases). Germline CDR1 and CDR2: SGHAT and FQNNGV. This CDR3 comprises 14 residues. This CDR3 reads CDSSWLGGETEAFF. CDR3 DNA: TGTGACAGCAGTTGGTTGGGAGGGGAGACTGAAGCTTTCTTT.

This chain uses TRBV30 with TRBJ2-1, with unresolved D. V lost 1 base to trimming and J lost 4 bases, with 5 bases between them. Germline V lookup: CDR1 GTSNPN, CDR2 SVGIG (reference sequence). The CDR3 has 12 amino acids. CDR3 in DNA: TGTGCCTGGAGTGGAGATTACAATGAGCAGTTCTTC. This translates into CAWSGDYNEQFF.

This clonotype was seen repeatedly, ten times or more. V is TRBV7-9 and J is TRBJ1-6, with D perhaps matching TRBD1 (5 bases). This CDR3 region has 15 residues. Trimming left V 0 bases short and J 7 bases short, with 10 bases between. Germline assignment: CDR1 SEHNR and CDR2 FQNEAQ (reference sequence). CDR3: CASSLALGPNSPLHF. CDR3 DNA: TGTGCCAGCAGCTTAGCGCTGGGGCCAAATTCACCCCTCCACTTT.

As to this clonotype: A much larger clone lies a single base off, so this may be a read error. The V and J genes are TRBV5-4 and TRBJ2-1, with 14 nucleotides matching TRBD2. CDR1 and CDR2 from the germline V gene are SGHNT and YYREEE (reference sequence). The CDR3 runs 15 residues. V shed 2 bases and J 9 bases; nucleotides not matched to a gene: 4. The CDR3 spells CASSLGLAGGIEQFF. As DNA, the CDR3 is TGTGCCAGCAGCTTAGGACTAGCGGGGGGTATTGAGCAGTTCTTC.

This clonotype has a count of ten or more. The CDR3 is CASSNPDGGLGAFF. CDR3 coding DNA: TGTGCCAGCAGCAACCCGGACGGCGGTCTTGGCGCTTTCTTT. V usage is TRBV7-9 and J usage is TRBJ1-1; D remains ambiguous. V lost 5 bases and J 11 bases, leaving 21 bases between the germline ends. The CDR3 is 14 residues long. CDR1 is SEHNR and CDR2 is FQNEAQ in the germline V gene (reference sequence).

With respect to this clonotype: A much larger clone sits a single nucleotide away, making a read error possible. This rearrangement joins TRBV6-6 to TRBJ2-3, with D perhaps TRBD1 or TRBD2 (5 bases each). Germline lookup yields CDR1 MNHNY and CDR2 SVGAGI (reference sequence). Trimming took 4 bases from V and 4 from J, leaving 15 bases between them. The CDR3 has 15 amino acids. The CDR3 DNA follows: TGTGCCAGCAGTTTGGGGGAAGTAGTGGCAGATACGCAGTATTTT. It translates to CASSLGEVVADTQYF.

This clonotype is classed as medium-sized (0.01 to 0.1%). V is TRBV29-1 and J is TRBJ2-3; D is possibly TRBD2 (5 bases). Trimming took off 8 bases at V and 4 bases at J, with 13 bases between the two ends. From germline, CDR1 is SQVTM and CDR2 ANQGSEA. The CDR3 extends over 12 amino acids. In nucleotides, the CDR3 is TGCAGCCCAAGCTTCGGGGCAGATACGCAGTATTTT. Amino acids: CSPSFGADTQYF.

The rearrangement joins TRBV20-1 to TRBJ2-1, with D possibly TRBD2 on 6 matching bases. The V gene lost 7 bases and the J gene lost 6 bases, with 19 bases spanning the gap. CDR3 size: 14 residues. In germline, CDR1 is DFQATT, CDR2 SNEGSKA (reference sequence). In DNA form, the CDR3 reads TGCAGTGTTTTCGGGAGACGAGGAATCAATGAGCAGTTCTTC. The encoded protein is CSVFGRRGINEQFF.

Note on this clonotype: This may come from a read error, since a much larger clone is one base off. V gene TRBV7-8 combines with J gene TRBJ2-7; no definite D call. Germline values: CDR1 SGHVS, CDR2 FQNEAQ. The CDR3 consists of 13 residues. The CDR3 loop reads CARSLRQPREQYF. In DNA, the CDR3 is TGTGCCAGGAGCTTACGACAACCCCGCGAGCAGTACTTC. Together with reference TRBV7-8 and TRBJ2-7, the CDR3 gives the full variable domain: GAGVSQSPRYKVAKRGQDVALRCDPISGHVSLFWYQQALGQGPEFLTYFQNEAQLDKSGLPSDRFFAERPEGSVSTLKIQRTQQEDSAVYLCARSLRQPREQYFGPGTRLTVT.

This clonotype has only one observation. Just one base apart from a much larger clone, this may be a read error. V usage is TRBV20-1 and J usage is TRBJ2-1; D gene uncertain. CDR1 and CDR2 from the germline V gene are DFQATT and SNEGSKA (reference sequence). The germline V and J ends were trimmed by 0 bases and 5 bases, with 17 bases remaining between them. This CDR3 contains 16 residues. The CDR3 DNA reads TGCAGTGCTAGAGATAGGAGACGGCCAACCAACAATGAGCAGTTCTTC. It specifies CSARDRRRPTNNEQFF.

Only one count was recorded for this clonotype. It is likely a read error, because the conserved phenylalanine at the end of the CDR3 is missing. The chain is built from TRBV11-2 and TRBJ2-6, with D unresolved. The V gene lost 4 bases and the J gene lost 0 bases, with 10 bases spanning the gap. This CDR3 is built from 16 residues. Germline CDR1 and CDR2: SGHAT and FQNNGV. The CDR3 sequence is CASSSSDLSGANVLTS. CDR3 nucleotides: TGTGCCAGCAGCTCGTCGGACCTCTCTGGGGCCAACGTCCTGACTTCC.

With respect to this clonotype: A read error may produce the germline difference seen at one junction end. The chain joins TRBV4-1 to TRBJ1-2; no clear D gene. The CDR3 extends over 15 amino acids. Germline CDR1 MGHRA, CDR2 YSYEKL. The CDR3 nucleotides read TGCGCCAGCAGCCAAGGTCCCAGAGACTGCTATGGTTACACCTTC. This sequence encodes CASSQGPRDCYGYTF.

This rearrangement joins TRBV20-1 to TRBJ2-5; no clear D gene. The germline V and J ends were trimmed by 0 bases and 7 bases, with 18 bases remaining between them. The CDR3 sequence is 15 residues long. Per the germline V gene, CDR1 is DFQATT and CDR2 is SNEGSKA (reference sequence). The CDR3: CSARDRYTPGWTQYF. CDR3 nucleotide sequence: TGCAGTGCTAGAGATCGGTATACACCAGGTTGGACCCAGTACTTC.

Of note for this clonotype: Compared with germline, one end of the junction differs, possibly owing to a read error. The chain recombines TRBV29-1 with TRBJ1-1, with a weak D call TRBD1 (5 bases). In germline, CDR1 is SQVTM, CDR2 ANQGSEA. The CDR3 is 14 residues long. CDR3 residues: CSVEGGGHITEALF. The CDR3, as DNA: TGCAGCGTTGAAGGGGGAGGACACATCACTGAAGCTCTCTTT. Full variable domain (missing parts from reference TRBV29-1 and TRBJ1-1): SAVISQKPSRDICQRGTSLTIQCQVDSQVTMMFWYRQQPGQSLTLIATANQGSEATYESGFVIDKFPISRPNLTFSTLTVSNMSPEDSSIYLCSVEGGGHITEALFGQGTRLTVV.

As to this clonotype: At one boundary the junction diverges from the germline segment, which might be a read error. The chain's CDR3 is CASSPLRATAQETQYF. The CDR3 DNA sequence: TGTGCCAGCAGCCCTCTGAGGGCAACCGCACAAGAGACCCAGTACTTT. V and J are TRBV11-2 and TRBJ2-5, with D possibly being TRBD2 (5 bases). The CDR3 has 16 amino acids. The germline CDR1 and CDR2 sequences are SGHAT and FQNNGV.

This clonotype appeared a single time. The chain employs TRBV6-5 and TRBJ1-1, with D tentatively TRBD1 (6 bases). Germline V gene lookup returns CDR1 MNHEY and CDR2 SVGAGI. With 9 bases removed from V and 7 bases from J, the gap between germline ends came to 21 bases. This CDR3 has 14 residues. Here the CDR3 DNA reads TGTGCCAGTGGCAGCCTGGGACGGGACATTGAAGCTTTCTTT. Translation gives CASGSLGRDIEAFF.

There are a few counts of this clonotype. The chain carries TRBV11-1 and TRBJ2-1; TRBD2 agrees at 8 bases. The V gene's germline CDR1 is SGHAT and CDR2 FQDESV (reference sequence). The V segment lost 4 bases and the J segment 2 bases; nucleotides outside the gene matches: 7. The CDR3 consists of 16 residues. Here the CDR3 reads CASSSGTSRTYNEQFF. For the CDR3, the DNA is TGTGCCAGCAGCTCGGGGACTAGTCGCACCTACAATGAGCAGTTCTTC.

Note on this clonotype: At one end, the junction sequence differs from germline, possibly due to a read error. V and J are TRBV29-1 and TRBJ2-4; D possibly matches TRBD1 or TRBD2 (6 bases each). Per germline, CDR1 SQVTM and CDR2 ANQGSEA. CDR3 length: 16 residues. CDR3 residues: CSVEFPLAWAGDIHYF. In DNA form, the CDR3 reads TGCAGTGTTGAATTTCCGCTAGCGTGGGCCGGGGACATTCACTACTTC.

This clonotype was seen a few times. A much larger clone is a single base away; this may be a read error. This chain connects TRBV6-5 to TRBJ2-6; 8 bases line up with TRBD1. This CDR3 is 16 amino acids long. Germline V lookup: CDR1 MNHEY, CDR2 SVGAGI. Here the CDR3 DNA reads TGTGCCAGCAGTTACCGACAGGGGACTGGGGCCAACCTCCTGACTTTC. Its protein product is CASSYRQGTGANLLTF.

This rearrangement joins TRBV10-2 to TRBJ2-3, with a weak D call TRBD1 (6 bases). The CDR3 is 16 amino acids. Germline V CDR1 and CDR2: WSHSY, SAAADI. V shed 6 bases and J shed 9 bases, with 25 bases lying between them. CDR3 loop: CASRPTGSLWIYTQYF. For the CDR3, the DNA is TGCGCCAGCAGACCCACAGGGTCATTGTGGATATACACGCAGTATTTT.

This clonotype was counted many times. The chain is built from TRBV10-2 and TRBJ1-4; no definite D call. Germline V gives CDR1 WSHSY, CDR2 SAAADI. The CDR3 consists of 13 residues. V lost 7 bases and J 0 bases, leaving 6 bases between the germline ends. For the CDR3, the DNA is TGCGCCAGCACGCCGGCAACTAATGAAAAACTGTTTTTT. Residues: CASTPATNEKLFF.